This is a list of T cell receptor beta chains from one sample in a study of blood T cell repertoires in COVID-19. Clones were read by immunoSEQ multiplex PCR, and TCRdb kept only the in-frame ones, dropping some. The data show about 220,000 clones, roughly 84% seen once. The sequencing sample was made of PBMCs or T cells enriched from blood (not recorded which). These TCRs come from a woman aged 40 to 50 who had recovered from COVID-19. Each CDR3 is given with its conserved first and last residue. D genes are given only for firm matches. A row's size may be missing; if present it is once, few, many or a size class.

clone_size d_call j_call v_call cdr3_aa cdr3_nt
NA NA TRBJ2-5 TRBV15 CATSRDRRLGGETQYF TGTGCCACCAGCAGAGACAGGCGGTTGGGGGGAGAGACCCAGTACTTC
once TRBD2 TRBJ2-1 TRBV3-1/TRBV3-2 CASSQEGSGRAPEQFF TGTGCCAGCAGCCAAGAAGGTAGCGGGAGGGCCCCTGAGCAGTTCTTC
NA NA TRBJ2-7 TRBV28 CASSLVRGPAYEQYF TGTGCCAGCAGTTTAGTCAGGGGACCTGCCTACGAGCAGTACTTC
NA NA TRBJ2-7 TRBV19 CASSSREETYFSKKKSCYEQYF TGTGCCAGTAGTAGTCGAGAGGAAACCTATTTTTCCAAAAAAAAGTCTTGCTACGAGCAGTACTTC
NA NA TRBJ2-7 TRBV7-2 CASRDTRSYEQYF TGTGCCAGCAGAGATACTAGGTCCTACGAGCAGTACTTC
NA TRBD2 TRBJ2-5 TRBV19 CASSSGLGGTQYF TGTGCCAGTAGTTCGGGACTAGGGGGGACCCAGTACTTC
NA NA TRBJ2-1 TRBV23-1 CASSQSLGSVIHNEQFF TGCGCCAGCAGTCAATCCCTAGGTAGCGTTATCCACAATGAGCAGTTCTTC
NA NA TRBJ1-2 TRBV11-2 CASSADRNYGYTF TGTGCCAGCAGCGCCGACAGGAACTATGGCTACACCTTC
NA TRBD1 TRBJ1-2 TRBV2 CASSDTGVGGYTF TGTGCCAGCAGTGATACAGGGGTCGGGGGCTACACCTTC
NA TRBD1 TRBJ1-2 TRBV7-9 CASSPYDREPDGYTF TGTGCCAGCAGCCCCTACGACAGGGAGCCGGATGGCTACACCTTC
once NA TRBJ2-1 TRBV27 CASSPDSTYNEQFF TGTGCCAGCAGCCCCGACAGTACCTACAATGAGCAGTTCTTC
NA NA TRBJ2-1 TRBV12-5 CASGLGQGEQFF TGTGCTAGTGGTTTGGGGCAGGGTGAGCAGTTCTTC
NA NA TRBJ1-2 TRBV7-9 CASSGLGEPSSGYTF TGTGCCAGCAGCGGATTAGGGGAACCCTCCTCCGGCTACACCTTC
NA TRBD2 TRBJ2-1 TRBV5-1 CASSPIAGSYNEQFF TGCGCCAGCAGCCCGATAGCGGGTTCCTACAATGAGCAGTTCTTC
NA NA TRBJ1-3 TRBV19 CATWQGGTYFSGNTIYF TGTGCCACCTGGCAGGGAGGGACTTACTTCTCTGGAAACACCATATATTTT
NA NA TRBJ2-7 TRBV3-1/TRBV3-2 CASSQDPREQYF TGTGCCAGCAGCCAAGATCCCCGTGAGCAGTACTTC
NA NA TRBJ1-4 TRBV19 CASSIFNGEKLFF TGTGCCAGTAGTATCTTTAACGGTGAAAAACTGTTTTTT
NA NA TRBJ2-3 TRBV7-3 CASSSPGDTQYF TGTGCCAGCAGCTCCCCGGGTGATACGCAGTATTTT
NA NA TRBJ1-2 TRBV30 CAWKNGQRYTF TGTGCCTGGAAAAACGGACAGCGCTACACCTTC
NA TRBD2 TRBJ2-1 TRBV19 CASRLAGGRYNEQFF TGTGCCAGTAGGCTAGCGGGAGGGCGGTACAATGAGCAGTTCTTC
NA NA TRBJ2-3 TRBV11-3 CASSLAGNTDTQYF TGTGCCAGCAGCTTAGCGGGGAACACAGATACGCAGTATTTT
NA NA TRBJ2-1 TRBV9 CASSVGATGGTDNEQFF TGTGCCAGCAGCGTAGGGGCGACTGGGGGGACCGACAATGAGCAGTTCTTC
NA NA TRBJ2-2 TRBV11-1 CASSPKRGVTGELFF TGTGCCAGCAGCCCTAAGAGAGGAGTCACCGGGGAGCTGTTTTTT
NA TRBD2 TRBJ2-5 TRBV19 CATSPSGVETQYF TGTGCCACCTCCCCTAGCGGGGTAGAGACCCAGTACTTC
once NA TRBJ2-3 TRBV18 CASSSPIARTDTQYF TGTGCCAGCTCATCTCCCATAGCGCGCACAGATACGCAGTATTTT
NA NA TRBJ2-1 TRBV27 CASSFYGEQFF TGTGCCAGCAGTTTTTACGGTGAGCAGTTCTTC
NA NA TRBJ2-3 TRBV30 CAWSGGGSTDTQYF TGTGCCTGGAGTGGAGGCGGGAGCACAGATACGCAGTATTTT
NA NA TRBJ2-7 TRBV2 CASSEDTSYEQYF TGTGCCAGCAGTGAGGACACCTCCTACGAGCAGTACTTC
NA NA TRBJ1-1 TRBV7-6 CASSLASTTGAEAFF TGTGCCAGCAGCTTAGCTTCCACGACCGGGGCTGAAGCTTTCTTT
NA NA TRBJ1-4 TRBV28 CASSPWDMLHEKLFF TGTGCCAGCAGTCCCTGGGACATGCTCCATGAAAAACTGTTTTTT
few NA TRBJ1-1 TRBV7-8 CASSPRTGGAEAFF TGTGCCAGCAGCCCACGGACGGGGGGTGCTGAAGCTTTCTTT
NA TRBD1 TRBJ1-1 TRBV27 CASSTRQGEGTDTEAFF TGTGCCAGCAGTACGCGACAGGGGGAGGGTACGGACACTGAAGCTTTCTTT
NA NA TRBJ2-3 TRBV5-4 CASSRQVRMDTQYF TGTGCCAGCAGCCGCCAAGTGCGGATGGATACGCAGTATTTT
NA NA TRBJ2-2 TRBV19 CASTSTGELFF TGTGCCAGTACTAGTACCGGGGAGCTGTTTTTT
NA TRBD2 TRBJ2-1 TRBV20-1 CSASTSGSYNEQFF TGCAGTGCAAGTACTAGCGGGAGCTACAATGAGCAGTTCTTC
NA TRBD1 TRBJ1-3 TRBV3-1/TRBV3-2 CASSQDKDRCSGNTIYF TGTGCCAGCAGCCAAGATAAGGACAGGTGCTCTGGAAACACCATATATTTT
NA NA TRBJ2-3 TRBV12-3/TRBV12-4 CASSFLDTQYF TGTGCCAGCAGTTTCTTGGATACGCAGTATTTT
NA NA TRBJ2-3 TRBV6-1 CASSEEDWSTDTQYF TGTGCCAGCAGTGAAGAGGACTGGAGCACAGATACGCAGTATTTT
NA NA TRBJ2-7 TRBV19 CASSMVGTPYEQYF TGTGCCAGTAGTATGGTCGGGACACCCTACGAGCAGTACTTC
few NA TRBJ2-7 TRBV1 CTSSQDPDEQYF TGCACCAGCAGCCAAGATCCAGACGAGCAGTACTTC
NA NA TRBJ1-4 TRBV18 CASSPANEKLFF TGTGCCAGCTCGCCGGCTAATGAAAAACTGTTTTTT
NA NA TRBJ2-7 TRBV11-2 CASSFGRVHEQYF TGTGCCAGCAGCTTTGGCAGGGTCCACGAGCAGTACTTC
NA NA TRBJ1-2 TRBV3-1/TRBV3-2 CASSQGHQGRGGYTF TGTGCCAGCAGCCAAGGCCATCAGGGGAGGGGAGGCTACACCTTC
NA TRBD2 TRBJ2-3 TRBV3-1/TRBV3-2 CASSPRLAGGPTDTQYF TGTGCCAGCAGCCCCCGACTAGCGGGAGGGCCGACAGATACGCAGTATTTT
once TRBD2 TRBJ2-3 TRBV5-5 CASSLIAGFTDTQYF TGTGCCAGCAGCTTGATAGCGGGATTCACAGATACGCAGTATTTT
NA NA TRBJ1-2 TRBV30 CAWFLPGFGYTF TGTGCCTGGTTTCTCCCAGGGTTCGGCTACACCTTC
NA NA TRBJ1-2 TRBV3-1/TRBV3-2 CASSQEGRNYGYTF TGTGCCAGCAGCCAAGAGGGCCGAAACTATGGCTACACCTTC
NA NA TRBJ1-5 TRBV18 CASSPPGEGQPQHF TGTGCCAGCTCACCACCAGGGGAGGGGCAGCCCCAGCATTTT
once NA TRBJ2-5 TRBV5-1 CASSVTPGQQETQYF TGCGCCAGCAGCGTGACCCCGGGACAACAAGAGACCCAGTACTTC
once NA TRBJ2-1 TRBV5-6 CASSLGENNEQFF TGTGCCAGCAGCCTTGGGGAGAACAATGAGCAGTTCTTC
NA TRBD1 TRBJ2-1 TRBV4-1 CASSAETGYGEQFF TGCGCCAGCAGCGCCGAGACAGGGTATGGTGAGCAGTTCTTC
few TRBD2 TRBJ2-1 TRBV27 CASSLSAWGLAGFNEQFF TGTGCCAGCAGTTTATCCGCCTGGGGGCTAGCGGGGTTCAATGAGCAGTTCTTC
NA NA TRBJ2-7 TRBV27 CASRPDSSYEQYF TGTGCCAGCAGGCCCGACTCGTCCTACGAGCAGTACTTC
NA NA TRBJ1-2 TRBV11-3 CASSLRNGDGYTF TGTGCCAGCAGCTTAAGAAACGGGGATGGCTACACCTTC